Included here is one T cell receptor (beta chain) sequence, with context. Between the trimmed V and J ends, which lost 8 bases and 4 bases, there was a span of 14 bases. The CDR3 spans 13 residues. Germline assignment: CDR1 SNHLY and CDR2 FYNNEI. These data come from a study of blood T cell repertoires in COVID-19. The overall study: PBMCs, B-cell-depleted T cells, or T cells provided the cDNA or gDNA that made up the material.

Authors' analysis steps: Estimates of nucleated cell counts were drawn from the amplification of reference gene primers. The repertoire was sequenced with immunoSEQ multiplex PCR; TCRdb's copy has only in-frame clones and lacks some. From that table come the V and J calls and clone size; the DNA was used to work out D and trimming. The sample gives 98,000 or so clones, 70% to 90% of which show up once; approximately 13% is in the top ten. The chain employs TRBV2 and TRBJ1-2, with D unresolved. The TCR originated in a woman between 55 and 75 years old in a cohort sampled during active or convalescent COVID-19. Sequenced: peripheral blood. CDR3 in DNA: TGTGCCAGCGGAATTGAGGCAAGCTATGGCTACACCTTC. Encoded protein: CASGIEASYGYTF.